These 8 T cell receptor beta chains came from one sample sequenced in a study of shared T cell receptors in the human thymus. The table came from immunoSEQ multiplex PCR; TCRdb's copy has only in-frame clones and leaves some out. The sample yields hundreds of thousands of clones, over 75% seen once. Another study also made use of these data, one on human thymus T cells.

Sequencing input: thymocytes. The receptors here all came from a boy in the first two years of life with a congenital heart defect.

The genes are TRBV7-9 and TRBJ2-7, with 8 positions matching TRBD1. Germline lookup yields CDR1 SEHNR and CDR2 FQNEAQ (reference sequence). The CDR3 is 16 residues long. V was clipped by 3 bases and J by 0 bases; unmatched bases: 7. CDR3 sequence reads: CASSFIRDRLSYEQYF. The CDR3 DNA follows: TGTGCCAGCAGCTTTATCCGGGACAGGCTCTCCTACGAGCAGTACTTC.

This chain links TRBV6-5 with TRBJ2-1; 11 nucleotides align to TRBD2. Germline loops: CDR1 MNHEY, CDR2 SVGAGI. Trimming cost V 5 bases and J 10 bases; bases outside gene matches: 7. This CDR3 region has 14 residues. The CDR3 protein is CASSPGTSGWEQFF. For the CDR3, the DNA is TGTGCCAGCAGTCCCGGGACTAGCGGCTGGGAGCAGTTCTTC.

The V call is TRBV7-2, the J call TRBJ1-5; TRBD1 aligns across 7 bases. Germline V gives CDR1 SGHTA, CDR2 FQGNSA. With V trimmed by 4 bases and J by 1 base, 4 bases remained unmatched. This CDR3 is built from 15 residues. The chain's CDR3 is CASSSRTGSNQPQHF. CDR3 nucleotides: TGTGCCAGCAGCTCCCGGACAGGAAGCAATCAGCCCCAGCATTTT.

The genes are TRBV7-9 and TRBJ2-1; TRBD2 agrees at 8 bases. There are 14 residues in the CDR3. The germline gives CDR1 SEHNR, CDR2 FQNEAQ (reference sequence). V was pared by 5 bases and J by 6 bases, with 6 bases of the junction left unmatched. In nucleotides, the CDR3 is TGTGCCAGCAGCCAGTTAGCGGGACTCAATGAGCAGTTCTTC. This encodes CASSQLAGLNEQFF.

This chain joins TRBV27 and TRBJ2-7; 12 bases fit TRBD2. The junction had 7 bases not matched to a gene; V was cut back by 3 bases and J by 4 bases. CDR3 length: 16 amino acids. Germline V gene lookup returns CDR1 MNHEY and CDR2 SMNVEV (reference sequence). The CDR3 loop is CASSFGLAGPPYEQYF. The CDR3 DNA follows: TGTGCCAGCAGTTTCGGACTAGCGGGACCACCGTACGAGCAGTACTTC.

V gene TRBV28 combines with J gene TRBJ1-4, with 7 bases that match TRBD1. The germline gives CDR1 MDHEN, CDR2 SYDVKM. The CDR3 extends over 13 amino acids. Trimming removed 8 bases from V and 4 bases from J; junction bases left unmatched: 4. The CDR3 sequence is CASGGQHNEKLFF. The CDR3 DNA follows: TGTGCCAGCGGGGGACAGCATAATGAAAAACTGTTTTTT.

The chain is built from TRBV6-6 and TRBJ2-3, with a weak D call TRBD1 (6 bases). This CDR3 has 15 amino acids. Trimming took 4 bases from V and 2 from J, leaving 13 bases between them. The germline V gene encodes CDR1 MNHNY and CDR2 SVGAGI (reference sequence). The CDR3 protein is CASSFPVGATDTQYF. The CDR3 coding sequence is TGTGCCAGCAGTTTCCCCGTGGGGGCCACAGATACGCAGTATTTT.

Here the CDR3 DNA reads TGTGCCAGCAGCTCCCCGGGACAACCCTACGAGCAGTACTTC. Protein product: CASSSPGQPYEQYF. The chain links TRBV5-4 to TRBJ2-7; D perhaps matches TRBD1 (6 bases). The CDR3 is made up of 14 amino acids. V shed 3 bases and J shed 2 bases, with 12 bases lying between them. Per the germline V gene, CDR1 is SGHNT and CDR2 is YYREEE (reference sequence).